The following is a T cell receptor beta chain sequence with its context. These data belong to a study of shared clonotypes between healthy human individuals. Clones were read by immunoSEQ multiplex PCR, and TCRdb kept only the in-frame ones, dropping some. In the table there are around 350,000 clones, roughly 80% of which are singletons. Germline CDR1 and CDR2: LNHDA and SQIVND (reference sequence). V shed 4 bases and J shed 1 base, with 7 bases lying between them. CDR3 length: 13 amino acids. The clonotype was recovered from a man aged 30 to 45 in good health. Sequenced: memory CD4+ T cells sorted from blood. Documented subset: CD45RA-negative fraction. V usage is TRBV19 and J usage is TRBJ1-1, with D unresolved. The CDR3 nucleotides read TGTGCCAGTAGTACCACACGGAACACTGAAGCTTTCTTT. Its protein is CASSTTRNTEAFF. The whole variable domain, remainder taken from reference TRBV19 and TRBJ1-1, is DGGITQSPKYLFRKEGQNVTLSCEQNLNHDAMYWYRQDPGQGLRLIYYSQIVNDFQKGDIAEGYSVSREKKESFPLTVTSAQKNPTAFYLCASSTTRNTEAFFGQGTRLTVV.